The T cell receptor beta chain under discussion was sequenced for a study of blood T cell repertoires in COVID-19. At the level of the study: PBMCs, B-cell-depleted T cells, or T cells provided the cDNA or gDNA that made up the material.

The CDR3 contains 17 residues. Per germline, CDR1 SGHNT and CDR2 YYREEE (reference sequence). The V gene end was trimmed by 0 bases and the J gene end by 6 bases; junction bases not matched to a gene: 12. In the study's own analysis: Using reference gene primer amplification, nucleated cell counts were estimated. Method: immunoSEQ multiplex PCR; TCRdb's copy keeps in-frame clones and lacks some. That table furnishes V, J and clone size, whereas the DNA furnished D and trimming. Among about 67,000 clones listed, about 90% were seen once. Sequenced input: peripheral blood. The chain carries TRBV5-4 and TRBJ2-1; 7 bases line up with TRBD2. The clonotype comes from a man aged 50 or older with active COVID-19. CDR3 bases: TGTGCCAGCAGCTTGGGCCCCTTGGCGGGGGATAGCAATGAGCAGTTCTTC. Its protein product is CASSLGPLAGDSNEQFF.